The 13 T cell receptor beta chains in this list originate from one sample, sequenced in a study of identical twins (TCRdb year 2016). The library was produced with 5' RACE. Instrument used: Illumina HiSeq 2000. TCRdb cleaned the public reads at Q25 with fastp, built clones with MiXCR and kept in-frame beta chains. Rows are unified per CDR3 protein, each entry keeping the most common DNA and genes. The sample table shows about 530,000 distinct CDR3 sequences, and around 20% are seen once. The ten largest make up approximately 0.5% of the sample. The data were also submitted as part of a second study, on yellow fever vaccine responses in identical twins.

The sequencing sample was made of CD4+ T cells sorted from blood. The receptors here all came from a woman aged 18-29 years in good health.

The table lists this clonotype with a few counts. This chain uses TRBV4-2 with TRBJ2-1; 9 bases map to TRBD1. J lost 8 bases, V lost 3 bases, and 8 bases had no gene match. The CDR3 runs 15 residues. The germline V gene has CDR1 LGHNA and CDR2 YNFKEQ. The CDR3 DNA follows: TGTGCCAGCAGCCAGGGGGGACAGGGTGAACATGAGCAGTTCTTC. This codes for CASSQGGQGEHEQFF.

This clonotype appeared a few times. V usage is TRBV5-1 and J usage is TRBJ2-7; D is undetermined. The V end lost 2 bases, the J end lost 0 bases, and 21 bases lay between the germline ends. This CDR3 has 18 residues. Germline V gene lookup returns CDR1 SGHRS and CDR2 YFSETQ. The DNA for the CDR3 is TGCGCCAGCAGCTTAGGAACCCACGGGCGGCCGAGCTCCTACGAGCAGTACTTC. This encodes CASSLGTHGRPSSYEQYF. Based on the CDR3 plus reference TRBV5-1 and TRBJ2-7, the full variable domain is KAGVTQTPRYLIKTRGQQVTLSCSPISGHRSVSWYQQTPGQGLQFLFEYFSETQRNKGNFPGRFSGRQFSNSRSEMNVSTLELGDSALYLCASSLGTHGRPSSYEQYFGPGTRLTVT.

About this clonotype itself: The germline gene is not matched at one end of the junction; a read error may be the cause. The chain joins TRBV19 to TRBJ1-5; D possibly corresponds to TRBD1 (5 bases). CDR3 size: 15 residues. Germline assignment: CDR1 LNHDA and CDR2 SQIVND (reference sequence). CDR3 sequence: CASTHPGLPYHPQHF. The CDR3 DNA reads as TGTGCCAGTACGCACCCGGGGCTCCCATATCACCCCCAGCATTTT.

This chain uses TRBV7-9 with TRBJ1-1; 7 bases align to TRBD1. This CDR3 comprises 15 residues. Germline CDR1 reads SEHNR; CDR2 reads FQNEAQ (reference sequence). Unmatched junction bases numbered 10, after V lost 5 bases and J lost 4 bases. Here the CDR3 DNA reads TGTGCCAGCAGCCCAAATCCGACAGGGCCCACTGAAGCTTTCTTT. It is translated as CASSPNPTGPTEAFF.

This clonotype was seen a few times. The chain carries TRBV3-1 and TRBJ2-7; 8 positions agree with TRBD2. J was trimmed by 5 bases and V by 3 bases; bases with no gene match: 12. From germline, CDR1 is LGHDT and CDR2 YNNKEL (reference sequence). CDR3 length: 16 residues. This CDR3 is CASSQDVSGSIHEQYF. The CDR3 DNA follows: TGTGCCAGCAGCCAGGACGTCAGCGGGAGTATCCACGAGCAGTACTTC.

This clonotype was seen more than once but under ten times. V is TRBV7-9 and J is TRBJ2-1; 7 nucleotides align to TRBD2. CDR3 size: 12 residues. Germline assignment: CDR1 SEHNR and CDR2 FQNEAQ (reference sequence). The V gene end was trimmed by 4 bases and the J gene end by 8 bases; junction bases not matched to a gene: 2. CDR3 coding DNA: TGTGCCAGCAGCTCAGGACTAGATGAGCAGTTCTTC. This gives the protein CASSSGLDEQFF.

V usage is TRBV3-1 and J usage is TRBJ2-1, with 9 bases matching TRBD2. Per germline, CDR1 LGHDT and CDR2 YNNKEL (reference sequence). The CDR3 is made up of 18 amino acids. The V segment lost 1 base and the J segment 1 base; nucleotides outside the gene matches: 8. CDR3 nucleotides: TGTGCCAGCAGCCAAGTTTTGGGACTAGCTTCGTCCTACAATGAGCAGTTCTTC. Its translation is CASSQVLGLASSYNEQFF.

V usage is TRBV24-1 and J usage is TRBJ2-2; 8 nucleotides line up with TRBD1. The V segment lost 6 bases and the J segment 0 bases; nucleotides outside the gene matches: 2. There are 15 residues in the CDR3. Germline CDR1 reads KGHDR; CDR2 reads SFDVKD. The CDR3, as DNA: TGTGCCACCAGTAGGGACAGGTCGAACACCGGGGAGCTGTTTTTT. Translation: CATSRDRSNTGELFF.

The V and J genes are TRBV14 and TRBJ2-7; the D call may be TRBD1 or TRBD2 (5 bases each). The CDR3 sequence is 13 residues long. The germline V gene encodes CDR1 SGHDN and CDR2 FVKESK. V lost 0 bases, J lost 4 bases, and 7 bases lay in between. DNA of the CDR3: TGTGCCAGCAGCCAAGACGAGGGGTACGAGCAGTACGTC. It encodes CASSQDEGYEQYV.

This clonotype was detected only a few times. The V and J genes are TRBV5-1 and TRBJ2-1; D unclear. V lost 0 bases and J 10 bases, leaving 8 bases between the germline ends. This CDR3 region has 12 residues. Germline values: CDR1 SGHRS, CDR2 YFSETQ. CDR3 in amino acids: CASSLVTTEQFF. In DNA form, the CDR3 reads TGCGCCAGCAGCTTGGTGACGACCGAGCAGTTCTTC.

The chain uses TRBV9 and TRBJ2-1, with TRBD2 matching over 9 bases. V shed 3 bases, J shed 9 bases, and the junction held 16 bases outside the gene matches. Germline loops: CDR1 SGDLS, CDR2 YYNGEE. The CDR3 is made up of 17 amino acids. As DNA, the CDR3 is TGTGCCAGCAGCGGTGGAGCTAGCGGGAAGGTTTTGTCTGAGCAGTTCTTC. It translates to CASSGGASGKVLSEQFF.

This clonotype was picked up a small number of times. The J gene is TRBJ1-2, the V gene TRBV12-3 or TRBV12-4; D remains ambiguous. The ends were cut back, 5 bases at V and 7 bases at J, with 11 bases in the middle. This CDR3 region has 12 residues. CDR3 amino acids: CASSTPPGGYTF. The CDR3 DNA is TGTGCCAGCAGTACGCCTCCTGGTGGCTACACCTTC.

The chain combines TRBV10-2 with TRBJ2-2; TRBD1 is a possible D gene (5 bases). Trimming removed 4 bases from V and 7 bases from J, with 13 bases in between. The germline CDR1 and CDR2 sequences are WSHSY and SAAADI. The CDR3 totals 14 residues. The CDR3 nucleotides are TGCGCCAGCAGTGGGCCGACAGACAACGGGGAGCTGTTTTTT. As protein: CASSGPTDNGELFF.